This T cell receptor (beta chain) originates from a study of OX40 agonist ivuxolimab in advanced cancers. Germline V gene lookup returns CDR1 LGHNT and CDR2 FRNRAP. The CDR3 is 17 residues long. Trimming removed 4 bases from V and 5 bases from J, with 21 bases in between. Produced via immunoSEQ multiplex PCR; TCRdb's table is partial and in-frame only. The repertoire includes around 60,000 clones, around 93% of them detected once, and more than 9.5% sits in the top ten. This TCR was recovered from an adult with an advanced solid tumor such as melanoma, head and neck, liver or kidney cancer. This rearrangement joins TRBV12-5 to TRBJ2-1, with D tentatively TRBD1 or TRBD2 (5 bases each). The sequenced sample was CD4+ or CD8+ T cells sorted from blood, obtained in a trial of the OX40 agonist ivuxolimab. CDR3 nucleotides: TGTGCTAGTGGTTGGAACGCCGGGGCCTTAACGGACAATGAGCAGTTCTTC. Protein product: CASGWNAGALTDNEQFF.